Listed below are T cell receptor beta chains from one sample, sequenced in a study of cytomegalovirus exposure and HLA in healthy donors. The table came from immunoSEQ multiplex PCR; TCRdb's copy has only in-frame clones and leaves some out. The sample totals about 88,000 clones. Sequenced sample: PBMCs. These receptors were collected from a girl between 10 and 17 years old in good health and CMV-seropositive. CDR3s include the opening cysteine and the closing phenylalanine or tryptophan. The order of the fields is V gene, J gene, D gene, CDR3 length, CDR3 protein, CDR3 DNA. The D gene is left open where the match is weak.

>TRBV18|TRBJ1-1|TRBD1|17
CASSPEGGIVLNTEAFF
TGTGCCAGCTCACCTGAAGGGGGCATAGTCTTGAACACTGAAGCTTTCTTT
>TRBV5-1|TRBJ1-1|NA|15
CASSLEGRVDTEAFF
TGCGCCAGCAGCTTGGAGGGGAGGGTGGACACTGAAGCTTTCTTT
>TRBV18|TRBJ2-5|TRBD1|14
CASSPSRGRETQYF
TGTGCCAGCTCACCTTCCAGGGGGCGGGAGACCCAGTACTTC
>TRBV28|TRBJ1-3|NA|15
CASNLYRDSGNTIYF
TGTGCCAGCAACCTTTACCGAGATTCTGGAAACACCATATATTTT
>TRBV7-9|TRBJ1-2|NA|16
CASSYNQKTENYGYTF
TGTGCCAGCAGCTACAATCAAAAGACAGAAAACTATGGCTACACCTTC
>TRBV7-6|TRBJ1-2|NA|17
CASSPLGREESGNGYTF
TGTGCCAGCAGCCCACTCGGCAGGGAGGAGTCCGGCAATGGCTACACCTTC
>TRBV4-1|TRBJ2-2|TRBD1|16
CASSQVYRGDPGELFF
TGCGCCAGCAGCCAAGTCTACAGGGGTGATCCCGGGGAGCTGTTTTTT
>TRBV6-5|TRBJ1-2|NA|13
CASSAGVFSIDTF
TGTGCCAGCAGCGCCGGGGTGTTTTCAATCGACACCTTC
>TRBV2|TRBJ1-2|TRBD1|13
CASSRGEVDGYTF
TGTGCCAGCAGCAGGGGGGAGGTGGATGGCTACACCTTC
>TRBV27|TRBJ2-7|TRBD1|15
CASSARDRGLGEQYF
TGTGCCAGCAGTGCCCGGGACAGGGGATTGGGCGAGCAGTACTTC
>TRBV13|TRBJ1-2|TRBD1|15
CASSTGDRGRYGYTF
TGTGCCAGCAGCACCGGGGACAGGGGCAGATATGGCTACACCTTC
>TRBV7-2|TRBJ2-7|TRBD2|15
CASSLVRGAVYEQYF
TGTGCCAGCAGCTTAGTGCGGGGGGCCGTCTACGAGCAGTACTTC
>TRBV13|TRBJ1-1|NA|14
CASRARLGRLAAFF
TGTGCCAGCAGGGCCCGGTTGGGCCGCTTGGCCGCTTTCTTT
>TRBV28|TRBJ1-2|NA|15
CASSHPTGNYYGYTF
TGTGCCAGCAGTCACCCGACAGGAAACTACTATGGCTACACCTTC
>TRBV4-1|TRBJ1-1|TRBD1|19
CASSQELQGAPGHNTEAFF
TGCGCCAGCAGCCAAGAACTCCAGGGGGCACCCGGGCATAACACTGAAGCTTTCTTT
>TRBV4-3|TRBJ1-4|NA|15
CASSQAGSSYEKLFF
TGCGCCAGCAGCCAAGCGGGGAGCTCCTATGAAAAACTGTTTTTT
>TRBV11-3|TRBJ2-1|NA|14
CASSLVGRYNEQFF
TGTGCCAGCAGCTTAGTGGGCAGATACAATGAGCAGTTCTTC
>TRBV6-5|TRBJ1-5|NA|14
CASSYSGGVQPQHF
TGTGCCAGCAGTTACTCCGGAGGGGTTCAGCCCCAGCATTTT
>TRBV4-2|TRBJ1-4|NA|16
CASSQDFEVTNEKLFF
TGTGCCAGCAGCCAAGATTTTGAGGTGACTAATGAAAAACTGTTTTTT
>TRBV4-3|TRBJ2-2|TRBD2|17
CASSQDPGLAVIGELFF
TGCGCCAGCAGCCAAGATCCCGGACTAGCGGTTATCGGGGAGCTGTTTTTT
>TRBV29-1|TRBJ2-3|NA|15
CSVQQGITRPDTQYF
TGCAGCGTTCAACAGGGAATAACCCGGCCAGATACGCAGTATTTT
>TRBV7-9|TRBJ2-7|NA|15
CASSRGPASSYEQYF
TGTGCCAGCAGCCGAGGCCCAGCTAGCTCCTACGAGCAGTACTTC
>TRBV28|TRBJ2-5|TRBD1|15
CASSTMGQLQETQYF
TGTGCCAGCAGTACCATGGGACAGCTGCAAGAGACCCAGTACTTC
>TRBV2|TRBJ2-2|NA|12
CVVRLNTGELFF
TGTGTAGTACGGTTGAACACCGGGGAGCTGTTTTTT
>TRBV7-3|TRBJ1-6|NA|15
CASSLNPTGSSPLHF
TGTGCCAGCAGCTTAAACCCTACTGGGAGTTCACCCCTCCACTTT
>TRBV13|TRBJ2-7|TRBD1|15
CASSSPPTGLYEQYF
TGTGCCAGCAGCTCCCCCCCGACAGGGCTCTACGAGCAGTACTTC
>TRBV11-2|TRBJ2-1|TRBD2|15
CASSLGLAGGNEQFF
TGTGCCAGCAGCCTCGGACTAGCGGGGGGCAATGAGCAGTTCTTC
>TRBV4-1|TRBJ2-7|TRBD1|14
CASSHDRGTYEQYF
TGCGCCAGCAGCCACGACAGGGGAACCTACGAGCAGTACTTC
>TRBV4-3|TRBJ1-2|NA|14
CASSQEGRGDGYTF
TGCGCCAGCAGCCAAGAAGGGAGGGGGGATGGCTACACCTTC
>TRBV6-1|TRBJ2-7|NA|14
CASSDPGEAYEQYF
TGTGCCAGCAGTGATCCGGGAGAGGCCTACGAGCAGTACTTC